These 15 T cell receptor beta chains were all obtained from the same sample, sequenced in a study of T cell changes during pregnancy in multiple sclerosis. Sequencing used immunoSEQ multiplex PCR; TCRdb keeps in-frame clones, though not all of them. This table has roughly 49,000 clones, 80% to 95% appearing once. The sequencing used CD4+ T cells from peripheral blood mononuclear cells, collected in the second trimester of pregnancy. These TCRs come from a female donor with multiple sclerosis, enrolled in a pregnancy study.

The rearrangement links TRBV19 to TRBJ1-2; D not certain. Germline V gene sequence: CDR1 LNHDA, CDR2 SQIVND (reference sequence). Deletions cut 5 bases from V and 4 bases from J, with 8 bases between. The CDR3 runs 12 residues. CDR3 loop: CASSPRTYGYTF. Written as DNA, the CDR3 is TGTGCCAGTAGTCCGCGCACCTATGGCTACACCTTC.

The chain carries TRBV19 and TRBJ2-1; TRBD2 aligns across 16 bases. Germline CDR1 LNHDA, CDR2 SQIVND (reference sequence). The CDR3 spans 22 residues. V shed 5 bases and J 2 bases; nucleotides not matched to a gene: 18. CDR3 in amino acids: CASSSVFGTSGGGIEAYNEQFF. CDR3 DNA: TGTGCCAGTAGTTCCGTATTTGGGACTAGCGGGGGGGGAATCGAAGCCTACAATGAGCAGTTCTTC.

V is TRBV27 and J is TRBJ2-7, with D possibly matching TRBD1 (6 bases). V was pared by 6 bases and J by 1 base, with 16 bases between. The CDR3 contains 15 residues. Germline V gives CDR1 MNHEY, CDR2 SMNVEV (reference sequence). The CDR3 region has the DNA TGTGCCAGCAGGAGACCTACAGGGTGGTCCTACGAGCAGTACTTC. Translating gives CASRRPTGWSYEQYF.

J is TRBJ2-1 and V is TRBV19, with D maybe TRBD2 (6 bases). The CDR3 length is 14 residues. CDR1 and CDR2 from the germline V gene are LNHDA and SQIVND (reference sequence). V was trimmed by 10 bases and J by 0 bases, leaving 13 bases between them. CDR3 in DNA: TGTGCCACCAACGGGGGACGCTCCTACAATGAGCAGTTCTTC. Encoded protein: CATNGGRSYNEQFF.

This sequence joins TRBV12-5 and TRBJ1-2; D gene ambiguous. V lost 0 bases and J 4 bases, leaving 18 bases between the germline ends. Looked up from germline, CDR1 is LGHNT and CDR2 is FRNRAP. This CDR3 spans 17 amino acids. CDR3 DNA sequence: TGTGCTAGTGGTTTGGTACCCTCGCCAGGTTTTGGCTATGGCTACACCTTC. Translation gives CASGLVPSPGFGYGYTF.

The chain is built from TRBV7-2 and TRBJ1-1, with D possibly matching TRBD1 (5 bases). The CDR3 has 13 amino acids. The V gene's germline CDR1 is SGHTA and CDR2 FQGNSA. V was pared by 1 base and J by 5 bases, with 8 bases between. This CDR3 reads CASSLDGATEAFF. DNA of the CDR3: TGTGCCAGCAGCTTAGATGGGGCTACTGAAGCTTTCTTT.

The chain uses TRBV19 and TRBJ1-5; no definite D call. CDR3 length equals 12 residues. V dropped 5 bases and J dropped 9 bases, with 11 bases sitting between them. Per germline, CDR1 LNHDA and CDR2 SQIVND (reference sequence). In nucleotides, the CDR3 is TGTGCCAGTAGTGGCGGGGTTTGGCCCCAGCATTTT. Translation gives CASSGGVWPQHF. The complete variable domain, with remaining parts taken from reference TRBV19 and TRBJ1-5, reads DGGITQSPKYLFRKEGQNVTLSCEQNLNHDAMYWYRQDPGQGLRLIYYSQIVNDFQKGDIAEGYSVSREKKESFPLTVTSAQKNPTAFYLCASSGGVWPQHFGDGTRLSIL.

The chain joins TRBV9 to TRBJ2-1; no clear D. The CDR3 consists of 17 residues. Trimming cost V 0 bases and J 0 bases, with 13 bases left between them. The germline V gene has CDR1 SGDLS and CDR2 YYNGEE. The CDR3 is CASSVGGVAYSYNEQFF. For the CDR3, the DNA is TGTGCCAGCAGCGTAGGAGGTGTCGCGTACTCCTACAATGAGCAGTTCTTC.

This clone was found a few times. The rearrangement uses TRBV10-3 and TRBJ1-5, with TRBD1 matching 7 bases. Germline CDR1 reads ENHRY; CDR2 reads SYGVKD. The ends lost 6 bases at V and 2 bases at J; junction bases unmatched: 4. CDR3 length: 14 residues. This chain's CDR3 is CAISPGTGNQPQHF. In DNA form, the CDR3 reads TGTGCCATCAGCCCCGGGACAGGCAATCAGCCCCAGCATTTT.

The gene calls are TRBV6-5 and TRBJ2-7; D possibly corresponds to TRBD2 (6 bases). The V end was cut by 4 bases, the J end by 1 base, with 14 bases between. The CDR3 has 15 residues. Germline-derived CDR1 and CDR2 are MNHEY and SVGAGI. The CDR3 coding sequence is TGTGCCAGCAGTTGGGACTCCCTCGGATCCTACGAGCAGTACTTC. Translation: CASSWDSLGSYEQYF.

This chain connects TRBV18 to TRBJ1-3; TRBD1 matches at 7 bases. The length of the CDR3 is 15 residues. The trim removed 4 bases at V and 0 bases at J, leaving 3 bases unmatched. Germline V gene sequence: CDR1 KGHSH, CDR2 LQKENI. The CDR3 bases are TGTGCCAGCTCACTCCGGGACAGCTCTGGAAACACCATATATTTT. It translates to CASSLRDSSGNTIYF.

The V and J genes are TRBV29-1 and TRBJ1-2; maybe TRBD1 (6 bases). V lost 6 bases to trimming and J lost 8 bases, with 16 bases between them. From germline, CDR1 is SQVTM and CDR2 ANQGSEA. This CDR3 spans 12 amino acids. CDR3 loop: CSVGWGPQGYTF. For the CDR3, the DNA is TGCAGCGTGGGGTGGGGGCCTCAAGGCTACACCTTC.

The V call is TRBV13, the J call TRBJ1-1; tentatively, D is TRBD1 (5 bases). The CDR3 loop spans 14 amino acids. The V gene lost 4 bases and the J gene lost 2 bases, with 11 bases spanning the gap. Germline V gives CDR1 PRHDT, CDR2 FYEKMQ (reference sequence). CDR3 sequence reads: CASSYDQGNTEAFF. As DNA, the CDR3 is TGTGCCAGCAGCTACGACCAGGGAAACACTGAAGCTTTCTTT.

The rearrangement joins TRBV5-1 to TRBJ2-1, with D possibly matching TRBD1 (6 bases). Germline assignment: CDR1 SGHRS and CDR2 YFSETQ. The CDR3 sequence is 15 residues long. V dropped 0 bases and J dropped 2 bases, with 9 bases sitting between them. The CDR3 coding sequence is TGCGCCAGCAGCTTGGCCTGGGACACCTACAATGAGCAGTTCTTC. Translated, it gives CASSLAWDTYNEQFF.

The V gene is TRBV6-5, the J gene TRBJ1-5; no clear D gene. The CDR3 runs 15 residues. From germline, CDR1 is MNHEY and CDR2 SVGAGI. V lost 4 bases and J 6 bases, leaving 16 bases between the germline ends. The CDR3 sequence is CASSSSGGLGQPQHF. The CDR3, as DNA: TGTGCCAGCAGTTCCAGCGGTGGCTTGGGTCAGCCCCAGCATTTT.